Below, 3 T cell receptor beta chains from the same sample are listed, as sequenced in a study of cytotoxic CD8 clonotypes in ibrutinib-treated CLL. Profiling relied on immunoSEQ multiplex PCR, and the TCRdb table lists in-frame clones only, not all of them. The table records 130,000 to 150,000 clones, 75% to 85% of them present only once. Material: PBMCs, obtained after 12 months of ibrutinib treatment. These receptors came from a human donor with chronic lymphocytic leukemia.

The sample holds a few counts of this clone. This chain links TRBV9 with TRBJ2-2; the D is unclear. There are 13 residues in the CDR3. Trimming pared 4 bases from V and 8 bases from J, leaving 12 bases between. The germline V gene has CDR1 SGDLS and CDR2 YYNGEE. The CDR3 region has the DNA TGTGCCAGCAGCCCACCTACACGAGGGGAGCTGTTTTTT. Its protein product is CASSPPTRGELFF.

The genes are TRBV28 and TRBJ1-5; tentatively, D is TRBD1 (5 bases). CDR1 and CDR2 from the germline V gene are MDHEN and SYDVKM. Trimming left V 7 bases short and J 1 base short, with 11 bases between. This CDR3 has 14 residues. CDR3 in amino acids: CASNLQASNQPQHF. In DNA, the CDR3 is TGTGCCAGCAACCTACAGGCGAGCAATCAGCCCCAGCATTTT.

The chain combines TRBV9 with TRBJ1-2; D remains unclear. This CDR3 spans 16 amino acids. Trimming pared 0 bases from V and 8 bases from J, leaving 20 bases between. Germline V lookup: CDR1 SGDLS, CDR2 YYNGEE. The CDR3 protein is CASSVAPKATARGYTF. CDR3 DNA sequence: TGTGCCAGCAGCGTAGCGCCCAAGGCGACCGCTCGGGGCTACACCTTC.